This TCR beta chain is from a study of persistence of HIV-infected CD4 T cells. This CDR3 is 13 amino acids long. The V gene's germline CDR1 is SQVTM and CDR2 ANQGSEA. V gave up 4 bases and J gave up 3 bases, with 10 bases separating them. To note about this clone: What it recognizes is unknown.

Overall study findings and caveats: Degenerate expanded CDR3beta sequences were enriched among CMV- and Gag-responding cells. Proviral oligoclonality tracked with TCR oligoclonality within the same sorted cells.

The stimulus was lysate of CMV-infected fibroblasts, approximately 9.6 ug/mL. Memory cells lacking CD40L and CD69 with high CD45RO were sorted. Suppressive ART was started during chronic HIV-1 infection in these adults. Donors had CD4+ T cell counts above 400 cells/uL and were CMV-seropositive. This was the immunoSEQ version 4 assay in survey mode. This table comes from immunoSEQ multiplex PCR, and its TCRdb copy is limited to in-frame clones, with some not included. The table lists approximately 30,000 clones, around 80% of them singletons, with 5% to 7.5% in the top ten. This material consisted of CD4+ T cells sorted from PBMCs after approximately 19-hour stimulation, taken from a patient who received antiretroviral therapy. The chain is built from TRBV29-1 and TRBJ1-5; D is possibly TRBD1 (5 bases). The receptor comes from an adult woman with HIV who was CMV-seropositive. This CDR3 reads CSVGQGSNQPQHF. The CDR3 region has the DNA TGCAGCGTTGGCCAGGGATCCAATCAGCCCCAGCATTTT.